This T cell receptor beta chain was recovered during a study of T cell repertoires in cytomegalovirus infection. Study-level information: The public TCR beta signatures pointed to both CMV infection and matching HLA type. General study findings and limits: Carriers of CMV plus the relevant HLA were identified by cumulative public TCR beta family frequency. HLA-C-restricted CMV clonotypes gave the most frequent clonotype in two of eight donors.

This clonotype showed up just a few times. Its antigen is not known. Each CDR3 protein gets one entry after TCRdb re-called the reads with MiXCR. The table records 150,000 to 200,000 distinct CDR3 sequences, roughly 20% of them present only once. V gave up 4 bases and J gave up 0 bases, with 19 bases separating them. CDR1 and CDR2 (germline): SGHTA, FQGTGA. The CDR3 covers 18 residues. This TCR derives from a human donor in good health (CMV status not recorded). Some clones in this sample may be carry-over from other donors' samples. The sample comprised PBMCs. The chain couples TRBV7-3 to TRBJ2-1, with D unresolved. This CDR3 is CASSSSPTAVASYNEQFF. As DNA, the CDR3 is TGTGCCAGCAGCTCATCCCCTACCGCGGTAGCCTCCTACAATGAGCAGTTCTTC.